This entry describes one TCR beta chain. Its specificity is not known. The library gave individual cDNA molecules unique molecular identifiers. Each CDR3 protein gets one entry after TCRdb re-called the RACE reads with MiXCR. Among 380,000 or so distinct CDR3 sequences, 4.5% to 7% were seen once, and the ten largest hold about 8.7%. The germline V gene has CDR1 LGHNA and CDR2 YNFKEQ. Trimming cost V 5 bases and J 7 bases; bases outside gene matches: 9. The CDR3 spans 15 residues. The data derive from a study of human T cells and chemical hapten exposure. As for the study in general: For sensitization, 2% DPC was applied to an approximately 2 cm by approximately 2 cm patch of upper inner arm skin.

Overall study findings and caveats: Given that the donors had alopecia, their immune response may differ from that seen in healthy people.

Specified time point: pre-sensitization, week 0. This sample's treatment: therapeutic diphenylcyclopropenone sensitization with weekly scalp DPC. Here the sequenced sample was whole blood, taken in connection with sensitization to the hapten diphenylcyclopropenone (DPC). The rearrangement joins TRBV4-2 to TRBJ2-1; 9 bases map to TRBD1. The receptor comes from a woman younger than 30 with alopecia areata. Some clones in this sample may be carry-over from other donors' samples. DNA for the CDR3: TGTGCCAGCAGCTTATCCGGGACAGGGAAAAATGAGCAGTTCTTC. As protein: CASSLSGTGKNEQFF.